This TCR beta chain originates from a study of T cell responses to AZD1222 COVID-19 vaccine (dated by TCRdb to about 2021). Turning to the overall study: AZD1222 recipients with second doses at about 4 weeks or about 12 weeks were pooled, because spike-specific TCR depth and breadth did not differ between schedules. A total of 230 to 250 trial participants underwent TCR sequencing, of whom approximately 200 had received two doses of AZD1222 and around 25 had received two doses of the MenACWY control vaccine. Trial participants were enrolled into age subgroups of 18-55, 56-69 and 70-plus years, which contained about 160, 30 and 59 TCR-sequenced participants, respectively. General study outcomes and caveats: The vaccine-associated CD4 TCRs covered the entire spike protein, and the dominant responses fell in regions 160-218 and 743-854. The 56-69-year group was small, and its depth increase did not reach significance, likely because of low power. Because no day 14 peak-response samples were available, repertoires were characterized only after the peak T cell response. Most participants were white British and females outnumbered males, and the authors suggested that clonal diversity may have been underestimated. Reportedly, close to half of the unique spike-specific TCRs recognized epitopes lying outside the regions that are mutated in the B.1.351 and B.1.1.7 variants. Only five or six AZD1222 recipients were SARS-CoV-2 seropositive at baseline, limiting conclusions about previously exposed vaccinees. Spike-specific TCR breadth and depth rose significantly after two AZD1222 doses compared with day 0 and with MenACWY recipients.

Per the publication, the time point label means: baseline before first vaccination. Vaccinee samples were obtained from the UK trials COV001 and COV002, which included a single-blind randomized controlled phase 2/3 trial of AZD1222 (ChAdOx1 nCoV-19) in healthy adults. Trial participant PBMC samples were collected at day 0 and day 28 after the second dose for TCRbeta chain sequencing. The CDR3 regions of human TCRbeta chains were subjected to immunosequencing. Processing in the source paper ran as follows. TCRs in the repertoires were matched against a reference library of SARS-CoV-2-specific TCRs that had been generated with the MIRA antigen-specificity platform. Breadth meant the fraction of unique TCRs that were SARS-CoV-2-associated, whereas depth meant the fraction of total T cells that were SARS-CoV-2-associated. Using the MIRA data, each spike-specific TCR was assigned both to the spike region to which the TCR was reactive and to a CD4 or CD8 class. Log10-transformed breadth and depth values were compared by one-way ANOVA with Sidak's multiple comparisons tests. Entries here come from immuneACCESS through TCRdb and include only in-frame sequences with V and J called. Some clones fail to appear in such tables; in the studies checked, an unresolved V gene covers under half of the shortfall, and the cause of the remainder is unknown. V and J calls and clone size come straight from that table; D and trimming were deduced from the DNA. The sample data list about 96,000 clones, and roughly nine tenths of these were observed just once. Approximately 30% of the sample rests with the top ten.

Notes on this clone: Its antigen specificity is not known. Base qualities are missing; no much larger clone stands one base away.

Trimming removed 3 bases from V and 0 bases from J, leaving 8 bases between the germline ends. The CDR3, cysteine through phenylalanine, is 14 amino acids long. The kept DNA is CDR3 alone, 42 bases in frame from the first base. The germline V gene specifies KGHSH as CDR1 and LQKENI as CDR2. The V and J segments used are TRBV18 and TRBJ1-1; the D segment could be TRBD1, given 5 matching bases. The material sequenced was peripheral blood, taken on day 0 of AZD1222 vaccination. This sequence was found in an adult in good health. The DNA sequence follows: TGTGCCAGCTCACCCGGGGGACTGAACACTGAAGCTTTCTTT. This gives the protein CASSPGGLNTEAFF.